This T cell receptor (beta chain) was identified during a study of cytomegalovirus exposure and HLA in healthy donors. Study overall: Around 80 million unique TCR sequences came from HLA-typed donors in an early release.

Points on this clone: Its antigen is not identified.

Whole-study results and caveats: In all likelihood, a cluster of highly shared sequence variants was a sequencing artifact. TCR beta sequences reportedly predicted most subjects' HLA-A and HLA-B alleles accurately. In an earlier analysis, in fewer than 700 donors, most V segments appeared productive either ~87% or ~30% of the time.

The PCR employed 60 Vbeta primers together with 13 Jbeta primers. Sequenced by immunoSEQ multiplex PCR; TCRdb stores in-frame clones only, minus some. Of some 120,000 clones listed, approximately 77% are singletons. The CDR3 spans 16 residues. The germline V gene has CDR1 KGHSH and CDR2 LQKENI. Trimming removed 1 base at V and 0 bases at J, with 10 bases between. The TCR comes from a man between 18 and 29 years old in good health and CMV-seronegative. The chain recombines TRBV18 with TRBJ1-3; D is unresolved. What was sequenced was PBMCs. The CDR3 coding sequence is TGTGCCAGCTCACCACTAGCAGCCCTCTCTGGAAACACCATATATTTT. It encodes CASSPLAALSGNTIYF.